This TCR beta chain was profiled in a study of blood T cell repertoires in COVID-19. Study at large: There were acute and convalescent COVID-19 samples, and they came from the United States, Italy and Spain. Sources were T cells, B-cell-depleted T cells, or PBMCs; the material itself was cDNA or gDNA.

Germline CDR1 is LNHDA and CDR2 is SQIVND (reference sequence). V gave up 6 bases and J gave up 5 bases, with 13 bases separating them. The CDR3 extends over 13 amino acids. Authors' processing steps: Amplification with reference gene primers provided the estimates of nucleated cell counts. TCRdb keeps only in-frame clones here, not all; method: immunoSEQ multiplex PCR. V, J and clone size are taken as reported in that table, and D and trimming were inferred from the DNA itself. Of 85,000 to 120,000 clones listed, approximately 80% are singletons. The sample was peripheral blood. The V gene is TRBV19, the J gene TRBJ2-5; no reliable D call. The clonotype was recovered from a human donor in a cohort sampled during active COVID-19. CDR3 sequence reads: CASRTGGIETQYF. The CDR3, as DNA: TGTGCCAGTAGGACTGGTGGTATCGAGACCCAGTACTTC.